Sequencing of this TCR beta chain was carried out in a study of blood T cell repertoires in COVID-19. This clone was recorded a few times. Here immunoSEQ multiplex PCR was the method, and the copy in TCRdb shows in-frame clones only, minus some. The sample records about 230,000 clones, 84% being singletons. The receptor comes from a woman in her thirties or forties who had recovered from COVID-19. Sequencing was done on a sample of peripheral blood.

Here the CDR3 reads CASTLRTGQGLNIQYF. CDR3 nucleotide sequence: TGTGCCAGCACCCTCCGGACCGGACAGGGGTTGAACATTCAGTACTTC. The chain joins TRBV2 to TRBJ2-4, with TRBD1 identical over 9 bases. The CDR3 consists of 16 residues. Looked up from germline, CDR1 is SNHLY and CDR2 is FYNNEI. V lost 7 bases, J lost 7 bases, and 14 bases stayed unmatched.